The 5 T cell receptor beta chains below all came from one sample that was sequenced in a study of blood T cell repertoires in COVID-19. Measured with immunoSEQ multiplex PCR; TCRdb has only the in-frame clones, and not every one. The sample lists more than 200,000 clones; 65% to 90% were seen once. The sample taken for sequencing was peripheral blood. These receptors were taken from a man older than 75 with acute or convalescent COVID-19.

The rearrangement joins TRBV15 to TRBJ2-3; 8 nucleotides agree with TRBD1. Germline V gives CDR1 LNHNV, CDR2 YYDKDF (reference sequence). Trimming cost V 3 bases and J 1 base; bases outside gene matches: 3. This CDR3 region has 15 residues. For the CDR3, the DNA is TGTGCCACCAGCAGCAGGGGGCTCCGCACAGATACGCAGTATTTT. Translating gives CATSSRGLRTDTQYF.

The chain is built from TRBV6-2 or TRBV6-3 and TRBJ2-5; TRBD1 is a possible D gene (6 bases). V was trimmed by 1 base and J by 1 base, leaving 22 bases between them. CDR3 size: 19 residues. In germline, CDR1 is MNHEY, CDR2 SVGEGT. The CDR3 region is CASSYFYPPEDRTQETQYF. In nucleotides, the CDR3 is TGTGCCAGCAGTTACTTTTACCCTCCCGAAGACAGGACCCAAGAGACCCAGTACTTC.

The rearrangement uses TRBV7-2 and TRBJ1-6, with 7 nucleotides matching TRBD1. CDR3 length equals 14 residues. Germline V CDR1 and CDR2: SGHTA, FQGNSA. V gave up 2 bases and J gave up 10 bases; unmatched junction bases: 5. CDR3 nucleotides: TGTGCCAGCAGCTTACTCCAGGGGGAATCACCCCTCCACTTT. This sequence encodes CASSLLQGESPLHF.

This CDR3 reads CASSGWDSLTSPLHF. The CDR3 DNA reads TGTGCCAGCAGCGGATGGGACAGTTTGACTTCACCCCTCCACTTT. J is TRBJ1-6 and V is TRBV9; 7 positions match TRBD1. V gave up 3 bases and J gave up 9 bases; unmatched junction bases: 9. This CDR3 spans 15 amino acids. Germline CDR1 is SGDLS and CDR2 is YYNGEE. The full variable domain, in which reference TRBV9 and TRBJ1-6 provide the parts outside the CDR3, is DSGVTQTPKHLITATGQRVTLRCSPRSGDLSVYWYQQSLDQGLQFLIQYYNGEERAKGNILERFSAQQFPDLHSELNLSSLELGDSALYFCASSGWDSLTSPLHFGNGTRLTVT.

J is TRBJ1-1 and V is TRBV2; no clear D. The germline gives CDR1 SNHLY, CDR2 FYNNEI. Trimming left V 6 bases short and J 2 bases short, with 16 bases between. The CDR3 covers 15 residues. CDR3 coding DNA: TGTGCCAGCAGGGGGAGATTGGCGGCTAACACTGAAGCTTTCTTT. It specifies CASRGRLAANTEAFF. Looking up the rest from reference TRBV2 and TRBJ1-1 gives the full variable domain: EPEVTQTPSHQVTQMGQEVILRCVPISNHLYFYWYRQILGQKVEFLVSFYNNEISEKSEIFDDQFSVERPDGSNFTLKIRSTKLEDSAMYFCASRGRLAANTEAFFGQGTRLTVV.